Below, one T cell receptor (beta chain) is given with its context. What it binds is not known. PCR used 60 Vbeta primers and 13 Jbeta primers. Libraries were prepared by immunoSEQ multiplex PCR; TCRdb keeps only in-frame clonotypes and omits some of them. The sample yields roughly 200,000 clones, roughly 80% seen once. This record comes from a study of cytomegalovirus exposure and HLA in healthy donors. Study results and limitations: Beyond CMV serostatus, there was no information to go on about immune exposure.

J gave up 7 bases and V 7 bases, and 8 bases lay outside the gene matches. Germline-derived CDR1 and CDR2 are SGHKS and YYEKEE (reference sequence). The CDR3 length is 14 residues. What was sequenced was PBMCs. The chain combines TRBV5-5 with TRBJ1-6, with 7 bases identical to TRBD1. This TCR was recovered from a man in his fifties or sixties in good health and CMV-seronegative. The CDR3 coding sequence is TGTGCCAGCCAGAGACAGGGTCGGAATTCACCCCTCCACTTT. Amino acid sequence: CASQRQGRNSPLHF.